This passage covers 16 T cell receptor beta chains from one sample sequenced in a study of blood T cells in healthy people across ages. A second roughly 7 to 11 cycle PCR used barcoded and J-beta primers. TCRdb itself ran the 5' RACE reads through MiXCR, one entry per CDR3 protein. The sample contains about 1.6 million distinct CDR3 sequences, almost 35% of which appear only once. The sequenced sample consisted of blood. These receptor sequences come from a woman in her 30s in good health.

The J gene is TRBJ2-3, the V gene TRBV7-3; 9 bases match TRBD2. CDR1 and CDR2 from the germline V gene are SGHTA and FQGTGA. The CDR3 covers 16 residues. The J segment lost 4 bases and the V segment lost 4 bases, leaving 9 bases of the junction unmatched. The CDR3 is CASSSGRAGGPDTQYF. The CDR3 nucleotides read TGTGCCAGCAGCTCAGGACGAGCGGGGGGACCAGATACGCAGTATTTT.

J is TRBJ2-2 and V is TRBV4-1; 9 bases map to TRBD1. Trimming removed 4 bases from V and 5 bases from J; junction bases left unmatched: 20. The CDR3 loop spans 20 amino acids. Germline V CDR1 and CDR2: MGHRA, YSYEKL. The CDR3: CASSRNRGRERSFPTGELFF. The CDR3 coding sequence is TGCGCCAGCAGCCGAAACAGGGGGCGGGAGCGATCTTTTCCAACCGGGGAGCTGTTTTTT.

This chain connects TRBV3-1 to TRBJ2-3; tentatively, D is TRBD2 (5 bases). With 0 bases removed from V and 0 bases from J, the gap between germline ends came to 13 bases. This CDR3 has 17 amino acids. Germline lookup yields CDR1 LGHDT and CDR2 YNNKEL (reference sequence). CDR3 amino acids: CASSQEGSGGSTDTQYF. For the CDR3, the DNA is TGTGCCAGCAGCCAAGAAGGGTCCGGCGGGAGCACAGATACGCAGTATTTT.

For this clonotype: A much larger clone differs by one base, so this may be a read error. This chain links TRBV7-2 with TRBJ2-7, with D possibly matching TRBD2 (5 bases). CDR3 length: 13 amino acids. The V gene's germline CDR1 is SGHTA and CDR2 FQGNSA. Trimming pared 4 bases from V and 8 bases from J, leaving 15 bases between. CDR3 residues: CASSSRKDSQQYF. CDR3 DNA sequence: TGTGCCAGCAGCTCTAGGAAGGACTCCCAGCAGTACTTC.

This clonotype was recorded a few times. V usage is TRBV7-3 and J usage is TRBJ2-3, with a tentative D call TRBD2 (5 bases). The CDR3 runs to 17 residues. The V gene's germline CDR1 is SGHTA and CDR2 FQGTGA. V shed 4 bases and J shed 2 bases, with 19 bases lying between them. The CDR3 DNA is TGTGCCAGCAGCTCCCTGGCACTAGTCAAGGCCACAGATACGCAGTATTTT. This codes for CASSSLALVKATDTQYF.

This chain joins TRBV2 and TRBJ1-6; D is unresolved. The germline V gene has CDR1 SNHLY and CDR2 FYNNEI. CDR3 size: 15 residues. Trimming took 1 base from V and 3 from J, leaving 7 bases between them. CDR3 DNA: TGTGCCAGCAGTGAAGGCCCAGGCTATAATTCACCCCTCCACTTT. This sequence encodes CASSEGPGYNSPLHF.

In this sample, this clonotype turned up a few times. J is TRBJ1-2 and V is TRBV27; D gene uncertain. The germline V and J ends were trimmed by 0 bases and 9 bases, with 14 bases remaining between them. This CDR3 has 14 residues. Per the germline V gene, CDR1 is MNHEY and CDR2 is SMNVEV (reference sequence). CDR3 sequence (DNA): TGTGCCAGCAGTTTATCGTGGAGGGAAGGTAGCTACACCTTC. It is translated as CASSLSWREGSYTF.

This clonotype came up a few times. The chain recombines TRBV20-1 with TRBJ2-7, with 7 bases fitting TRBD2. V was pared by 0 bases and J by 4 bases, with 6 bases of the junction left unmatched. The CDR3 loop spans 14 amino acids. CDR1 is DFQATT and CDR2 is SNEGSKA in the germline V gene (reference sequence). CDR3 sequence (DNA): TGCAGTGCTAGAGATGGGAGCGGGACGTACGAGCAGTACTTC. It translates to CSARDGSGTYEQYF.

The chain employs TRBV5-1 and TRBJ2-7, with D possibly matching TRBD1 (6 bases). This CDR3 spans 14 amino acids. CDR1 is SGHRS, CDR2 YFSETQ, per germline. V lost 2 bases to trimming and J lost 3 bases, with 12 bases between them. The CDR3 protein is CASSFWTDLYEQYF. For the CDR3, the DNA is TGCGCCAGCAGCTTCTGGACAGATCTCTACGAGCAGTACTTC. The full variable domain, its missing parts supplied by reference TRBV5-1 and TRBJ2-7, is KAGVTQTPRYLIKTRGQQVTLSCSPISGHRSVSWYQQTPGQGLQFLFEYFSETQRNKGNFPGRFSGRQFSNSRSEMNVSTLELGDSALYLCASSFWTDLYEQYFGPGTRLTVT.

This chain uses TRBV28 with TRBJ2-7; D is uncertain. The length of the CDR3 is 12 residues. With 2 bases removed from V and 3 bases from J, the gap between germline ends came to 5 bases. The germline V gene has CDR1 MDHEN and CDR2 SYDVKM. The CDR3 reads CASSLIRYEQYF. CDR3 DNA sequence: TGTGCCAGCAGTTTAATCCGCTACGAGCAGTACTTC.

On this clonotype: The junction and the germline gene differ at one end; a read error may be behind it. V is TRBV24-1 and J is TRBJ1-2, with 10 bases matching TRBD1. CDR3 length: 13 amino acids. Germline values: CDR1 KGHDR, CDR2 SFDVKD. The CDR3 sequence is CATSVGTGDGCTF. CDR3 coding DNA: TGTGCCACCAGTGTTGGGACAGGGGATGGCTGCACCTTC.

The J gene is TRBJ2-5, the V gene TRBV4-1; 8 bases are shared with TRBD2. Germline loops: CDR1 MGHRA, CDR2 YSYEKL. The V gene end was trimmed by 1 base and the J gene end by 11 bases; junction bases not matched to a gene: 12. This CDR3 spans 15 amino acids. The CDR3 region has the DNA TGCGCCAGCAGCCAAGTGGGACTAGGCCTGGGGGAGCAGTACTTC. Residues: CASSQVGLGLGEQYF.

This clonotype was detected a few times. V usage is TRBV6-2 or TRBV6-3 and J usage is TRBJ2-7; D might be TRBD2 (6 bases). Trimming pared 3 bases from V and 2 bases from J, leaving 11 bases between. CDR3 length: 14 amino acids. Germline V gene data show CDR1 as MNHEY and CDR2 as SVGEGT. CDR3 DNA sequence: TGTGCCAGCAGTTATTCCGGGGGTCCCTACGAGCAGTACTTC. This codes for CASSYSGGPYEQYF.

The rearrangement uses TRBV7-9 and TRBJ2-2; unclear D gene. CDR1 and CDR2 from the germline V gene are SEHNR and FQNEAQ (reference sequence). The CDR3 spans 14 residues. Between the trimmed V and J ends, which lost 4 bases and 3 bases, there was a span of 9 bases. The CDR3 sequence is CASSSWVDTGELFF. DNA for the CDR3: TGTGCCAGCAGCTCATGGGTTGACACCGGGGAGCTGTTTTTT.

This clonotype was found a few times. The CDR3 is CASSEQDYQPQHF. The CDR3 DNA reads as TGTGCCAGCAGTGAACAGGACTATCAGCCCCAGCATTTT. The chain links TRBV12-3 or TRBV12-4 to TRBJ1-5, with TRBD1 as a possible D gene (5 bases). The length of the CDR3 is 13 residues. Trimming took 5 bases from V and 5 from J, leaving 10 bases between them.

This chain links TRBV9 with TRBJ2-2; D might be TRBD1 or TRBD2, each matching 5 bases. Trimming took off 3 bases at V and 7 bases at J, with 10 bases between the two ends. CDR3 length equals 13 residues. Germline V gene sequence: CDR1 SGDLS, CDR2 YYNGEE. The CDR3 bases are TGTGCCAGCAGCGCTGGGACGGGCGGGGAGCTGTTTTTT. Translated, it gives CASSAGTGGELFF. The entire variable domain, with the rest obtained from reference TRBV9 and TRBJ2-2, is as follows: DSGVTQTPKHLITATGQRVTLRCSPRSGDLSVYWYQQSLDQGLQFLIQYYNGEERAKGNILERFSAQQFPDLHSELNLSSLELGDSALYFCASSAGTGGELFFGEGSRLTVL.